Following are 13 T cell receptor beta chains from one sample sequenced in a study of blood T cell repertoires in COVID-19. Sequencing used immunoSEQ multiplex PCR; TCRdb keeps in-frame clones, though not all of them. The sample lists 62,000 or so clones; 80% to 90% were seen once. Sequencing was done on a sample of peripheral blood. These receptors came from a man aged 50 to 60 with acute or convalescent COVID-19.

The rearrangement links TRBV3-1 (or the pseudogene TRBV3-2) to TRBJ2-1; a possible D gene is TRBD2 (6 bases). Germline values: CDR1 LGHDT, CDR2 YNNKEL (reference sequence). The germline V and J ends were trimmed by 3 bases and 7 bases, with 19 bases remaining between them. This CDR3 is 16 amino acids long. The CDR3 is CASSQVLAAFGNEQFF. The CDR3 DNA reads TGTGCCAGCAGCCAGGTTTTAGCGGCCTTCGGGAATGAGCAGTTCTTC.

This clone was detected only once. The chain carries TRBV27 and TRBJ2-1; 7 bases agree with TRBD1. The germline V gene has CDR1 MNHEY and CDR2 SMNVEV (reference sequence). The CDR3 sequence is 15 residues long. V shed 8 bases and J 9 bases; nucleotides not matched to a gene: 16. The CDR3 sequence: CASGPFRGTATEQFF. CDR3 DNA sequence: TGTGCCAGCGGCCCTTTCAGAGGGACAGCTACTGAGCAGTTCTTC.

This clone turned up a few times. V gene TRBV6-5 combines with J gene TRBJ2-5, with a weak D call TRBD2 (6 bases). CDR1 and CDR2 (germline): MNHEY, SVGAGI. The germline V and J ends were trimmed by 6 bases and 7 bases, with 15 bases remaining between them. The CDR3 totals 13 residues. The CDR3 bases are TGTGCCAGCAGCTTCCCGGAGGGAAGGACCCAGTACTTC. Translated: CASSFPEGRTQYF.

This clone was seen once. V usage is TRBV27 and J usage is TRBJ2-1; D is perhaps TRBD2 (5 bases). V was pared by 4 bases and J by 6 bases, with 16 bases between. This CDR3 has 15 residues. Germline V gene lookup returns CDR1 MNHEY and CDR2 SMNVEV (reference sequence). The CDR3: CASSSSMRVLNEQFF. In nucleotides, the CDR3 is TGTGCCAGCAGTTCGTCTATGAGGGTCCTCAATGAGCAGTTCTTC.

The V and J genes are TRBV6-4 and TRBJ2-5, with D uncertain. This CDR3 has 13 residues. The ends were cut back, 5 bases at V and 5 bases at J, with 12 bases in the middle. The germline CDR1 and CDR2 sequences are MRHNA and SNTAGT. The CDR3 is CASSSQAGETQYF. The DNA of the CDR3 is TGTGCCAGCAGTTCCCAGGCAGGCGAGACCCAGTACTTC.

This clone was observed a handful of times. The CDR3 loop reads CASKGTASNEKLFF. CDR3 coding DNA: TGTGCCAGTAAGGGGACAGCGAGTAATGAAAAACTGTTTTTT. The chain has TRBV19 and TRBJ1-4; 7 bases align to TRBD1. J was trimmed by 4 bases and V by 7 bases; bases with no gene match: 6. This CDR3 region has 14 residues. Germline V gene data show CDR1 as LNHDA and CDR2 as SQIVND (reference sequence).

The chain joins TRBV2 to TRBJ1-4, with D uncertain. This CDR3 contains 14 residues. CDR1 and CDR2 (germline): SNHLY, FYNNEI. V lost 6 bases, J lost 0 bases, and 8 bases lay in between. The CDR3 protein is CASRVQATNEKLFF. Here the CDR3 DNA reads TGTGCCAGCAGGGTACAAGCAACTAATGAAAAACTGTTTTTT.

In DNA, the CDR3 is TGTGCCAGCACGATGGATGGCCTACCGGGGAATTCACCCCTCCACTTT. Residues: CASTMDGLPGNSPLHF. The V gene is TRBV28, the J gene TRBJ1-6; D gene ambiguous. This CDR3 comprises 16 residues. Trimming stripped 7 bases from V and 7 bases from J, with 20 bases between. CDR1 and CDR2 (germline): MDHEN, SYDVKM.

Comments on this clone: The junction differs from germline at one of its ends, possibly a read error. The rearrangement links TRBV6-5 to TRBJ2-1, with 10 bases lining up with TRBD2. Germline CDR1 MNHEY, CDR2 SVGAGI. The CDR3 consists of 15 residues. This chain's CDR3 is CASSPRTSGPATSLF. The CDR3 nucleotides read TGTGCCAGCAGTCCCCGGACTAGCGGTCCCGCAACATCGCTCTTC.

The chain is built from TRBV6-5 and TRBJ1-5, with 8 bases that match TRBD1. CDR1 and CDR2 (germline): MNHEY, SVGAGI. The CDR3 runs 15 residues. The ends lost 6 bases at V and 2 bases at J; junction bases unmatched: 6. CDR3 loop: CASSMTGARNQPQHF. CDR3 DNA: TGTGCCAGCAGCATGACAGGGGCCCGCAATCAGCCCCAGCATTTT.

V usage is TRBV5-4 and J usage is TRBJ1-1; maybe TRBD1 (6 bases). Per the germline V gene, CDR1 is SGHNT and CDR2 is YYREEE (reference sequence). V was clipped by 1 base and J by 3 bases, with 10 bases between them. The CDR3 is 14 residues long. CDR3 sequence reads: CASSLQGPDTEAFF. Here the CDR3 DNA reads TGTGCCAGCAGCTTGCAGGGGCCGGACACTGAAGCTTTCTTT.

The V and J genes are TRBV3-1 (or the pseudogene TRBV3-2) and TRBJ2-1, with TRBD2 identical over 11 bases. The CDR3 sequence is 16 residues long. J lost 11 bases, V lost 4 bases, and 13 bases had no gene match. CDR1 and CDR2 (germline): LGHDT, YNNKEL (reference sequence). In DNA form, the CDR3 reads TGTGCCAGCAGCCGAGGGACTAGCGGCAATTCACAACAGCAGTTCTTC. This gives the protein CASSRGTSGNSQQQFF.

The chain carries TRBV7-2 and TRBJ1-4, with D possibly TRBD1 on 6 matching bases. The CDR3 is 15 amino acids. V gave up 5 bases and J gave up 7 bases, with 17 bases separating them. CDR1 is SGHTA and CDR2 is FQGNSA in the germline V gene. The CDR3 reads CASSRTGSLGEKLFF. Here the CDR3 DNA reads TGTGCCAGCAGCAGAACAGGGTCGCTGGGTGAAAAACTGTTTTTT.